The 14 T cell receptor beta chains presented below share a single source sample, sequenced in a study of post-analysis software for immune sequencing data. Overall study results and limits: TRBV5-6, TRBV5-1 and TRBV20-1 belonged to a set of roughly 5 TRBV segments that were more frequent in patients than controls.

No antigen is known for these receptors. Presence of unique molecular identifiers characterized the TCR beta cDNA libraries. TCRdb independently ran MiXCR on the PCR reads; one entry per CDR3 protein. The table includes about 810,000 distinct CDR3 sequences, roughly 50% detected once. Material for sequencing was blood. The receptor set was obtained from a girl between 5 and 17 years old with multiple sclerosis.

V and J are TRBV4-1 and TRBJ2-7, with TRBD2 matching 13 bases. The end of the DNA aligns better with TRBJ2-5, so the J call may be wrong. The CDR3 has 17 amino acids. Germline V gives CDR1 MGHRA, CDR2 YSYEKL. The CDR3 bases are TGCGCCAGCAGCTCCGGGACTAGCGGGGTTTTGACCGAGACCCAGTACTTC. This codes for CASSSGTSGVLTETQYF.

This chain uses TRBV29-1 with TRBJ2-4, with D perhaps matching TRBD1 (6 bases). The CDR3 is 14 residues long. CDR1 SQVTM and CDR2 ANQGSEA come from the germline V gene. Between the trimmed V and J ends, which lost 3 bases and 6 bases, there was a span of 15 bases. CDR3: CSVEGAVGLNIQYF. The CDR3 DNA reads as TGCAGCGTTGAGGGGGCCGTCGGCCTAAACATTCAGTACTTC.

The CDR3 sequence is CASRAPREKGNEQFF. The CDR3 nucleotides are TGTGCCAGCAGGGCCCCGCGGGAGAAGGGGAATGAGCAGTTCTTC. This rearrangement joins TRBV7-3 to TRBJ2-1; 7 nucleotides line up with TRBD2. Germline values: CDR1 SGHTA, CDR2 FQGTGA. V shed 6 bases, J shed 7 bases, and the junction held 12 bases outside the gene matches. This CDR3 is 15 amino acids long.

This chain connects TRBV5-1 to TRBJ2-1, with 15 bases identical to TRBD2. Germline assignment: CDR1 SGHRS and CDR2 YFSETQ. J was trimmed by 8 bases and V by 4 bases; bases with no gene match: 10. The CDR3 spans 17 residues. The CDR3 loop is CASSLGLAGGLRDEQFF. The CDR3 DNA reads as TGCGCCAGCAGCCTGGGACTAGCGGGGGGCCTGAGGGATGAGCAGTTCTTC.

The gene calls are TRBV15 and TRBJ2-5, with TRBD2 identical over 13 bases. The ends lost 0 bases at V and 4 bases at J; junction bases unmatched: 5. This CDR3 is 17 amino acids long. The germline gives CDR1 LNHNV, CDR2 YYDKDF (reference sequence). The CDR3 nucleotides read TGTGCCACCAGCAGAGATCGGAGACTAGCGGGAGGAGAGACCCAGTACTTC. Translated, it gives CATSRDRRLAGGETQYF.

The V gene is TRBV6-2 or TRBV6-3, the J gene TRBJ2-7; D is undetermined. Germline V gene data show CDR1 as MNHEY and CDR2 as SVGEGT. V gave up 7 bases and J gave up 2 bases, with 12 bases separating them. This CDR3 comprises 13 residues. The CDR3 here is CASILAGTYEQYF. DNA for the CDR3: TGTGCCAGCATCTTGGCAGGTACCTACGAGCAGTACTTC.

This clonotype was found a few times. The gene calls are TRBV29-1 and TRBJ2-7; TRBD1 matches at 8 bases. J gave up 1 base and V 4 bases, and 3 bases lay outside the gene matches. CDR1 and CDR2 from the germline V gene are SQVTM and ANQGSEA. This CDR3 contains 13 residues. As DNA, the CDR3 is TGCAGCGTTGCCGGACAGGGATCCTACGAGCAGTACTTC. Translating gives CSVAGQGSYEQYF.

This chain joins TRBV28 and TRBJ2-1; D is ambiguous. CDR1 and CDR2 (germline): MDHEN, SYDVKM. This CDR3 comprises 10 residues. V was pared by 4 bases and J by 8 bases, with 3 bases between. Here the CDR3 DNA reads TGTGCCAGCAGTTCCCATGAGCAGTTCTTC. This gives the protein CASSSHEQFF.

The rearrangement joins TRBV7-2 to TRBJ2-7; TRBD1 matches at 9 bases. The CDR3 totals 16 residues. In germline, CDR1 is SGHTA, CDR2 FQGNSA. Trimming took 5 bases from V and 2 from J; bases not matched to a gene: 10. The CDR3 loop reads CASSPIGTGITYEQYF. The CDR3 bases are TGTGCCAGCAGCCCCATCGGGACAGGGATAACCTACGAGCAGTACTTC.

This clonotype came up a few times. The chain is built from TRBV20-1 and TRBJ2-1; D perhaps matches TRBD1 (6 bases). CDR3 length: 18 residues. V was clipped by 0 bases and J by 6 bases, with 24 bases between them. CDR1 and CDR2 (germline): DFQATT, SNEGSKA (reference sequence). The CDR3 nucleotides are TGCAGTGCTAGAGATGGGGGTAAGGGACAACGGAGTCGCAATGAGCAGTTCTTC. This translates into CSARDGGKGQRSRNEQFF.

The rearrangement joins TRBV27 to TRBJ1-5; D unresolved. This CDR3 has 14 amino acids. Germline V CDR1 and CDR2: MNHEY, SMNVEV (reference sequence). The ends were cut back, 8 bases at V and 2 bases at J, with 13 bases in the middle. The chain's CDR3 is CASASPGGNQPQHF. The CDR3 DNA sequence: TGTGCCAGCGCCTCCCCCGGAGGCAATCAGCCCCAGCATTTT.

This clonotype was counted between two and nine times. The chain links TRBV10-3 to TRBJ2-7, with 10 bases that match TRBD1. Germline loops: CDR1 ENHRY, CDR2 SYGVKD. This CDR3 has 15 residues. The trim removed 8 bases at V and 5 bases at J, leaving 12 bases unmatched. Written as DNA, the CDR3 is TGTGCCATCTCCCCCGGGGGACAGGGGAGCAACGAGCAGTACTTC. As protein: CAISPGGQGSNEQYF.

The rearrangement links TRBV29-1 to TRBJ2-4, with 7 positions matching TRBD2. CDR1 is SQVTM and CDR2 is ANQGSEA in the germline V gene. V gave up 5 bases and J gave up 2 bases; unmatched junction bases: 3. This CDR3 spans 13 amino acids. The CDR3 reads CSVREGPKNIQYF. CDR3 nucleotides: TGCAGCGTTAGGGAGGGACCCAAAAACATTCAGTACTTC.

The rearrangement joins TRBV6-6 to TRBJ2-2; 7 bases are a match to TRBD1. This CDR3 is built from 15 residues. Germline V gene data show CDR1 as MNHNY and CDR2 as SVGAGI (reference sequence). V lost 6 bases and J lost 1; bases outside the gene matches: 5. In DNA, the CDR3 is TGTGCCAGCAGGACCAGACAGGGGAACACCGGGGAGCTGTTTTTT. It yields the protein CASRTRQGNTGELFF.